This T cell receptor (beta chain) was recorded in a study of blood T cell repertoires in COVID-19. Turning to the study itself: Specimens from acute and convalescent COVID-19 originated in the United States, Italy and Spain. Nucleic acid was either cDNA or gDNA, and it came from T cells, B-cell-depleted T cells, or PBMCs.

Germline CDR1 is MNHEY and CDR2 is SVGAGI. Trimming pared 0 bases from V and 4 bases from J, leaving 11 bases between. This CDR3 comprises 15 residues. The method was immunoSEQ multiplex PCR; TCRdb's version includes in-frame clones alone and lacks a portion of them. The table shows 65,000 to 85,000 clones, with about 68% occurring only once. Specimen: peripheral blood. V and J are TRBV6-5 and TRBJ2-3; no clear D gene. This sequence was found in a middle-aged man with active or convalescent COVID-19. CDR3 sequence reads: CASSYSPQVSDTQYF. CDR3 nucleotides: TGTGCCAGCAGTTACTCTCCCCAGGTGTCAGATACGCAGTATTTT.